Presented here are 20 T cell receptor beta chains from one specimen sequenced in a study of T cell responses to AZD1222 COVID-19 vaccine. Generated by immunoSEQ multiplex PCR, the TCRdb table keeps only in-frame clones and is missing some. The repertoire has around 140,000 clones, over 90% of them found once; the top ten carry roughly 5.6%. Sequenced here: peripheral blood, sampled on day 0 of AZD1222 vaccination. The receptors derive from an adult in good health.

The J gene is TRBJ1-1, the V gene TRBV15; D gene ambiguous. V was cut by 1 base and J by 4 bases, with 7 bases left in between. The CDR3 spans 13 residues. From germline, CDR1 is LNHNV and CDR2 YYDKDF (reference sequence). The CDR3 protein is CATSRGRGTEAFF. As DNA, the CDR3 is TGTGCCACCAGCAGAGGGAGAGGCACTGAAGCTTTCTTT.

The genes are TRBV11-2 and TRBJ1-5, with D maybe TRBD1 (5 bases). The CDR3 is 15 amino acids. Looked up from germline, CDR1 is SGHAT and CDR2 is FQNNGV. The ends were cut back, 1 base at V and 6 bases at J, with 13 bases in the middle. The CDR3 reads CASSLAAGESQPQHF. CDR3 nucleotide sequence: TGTGCCAGCAGCTTAGCTGCGGGGGAGAGTCAGCCCCAGCATTTT.

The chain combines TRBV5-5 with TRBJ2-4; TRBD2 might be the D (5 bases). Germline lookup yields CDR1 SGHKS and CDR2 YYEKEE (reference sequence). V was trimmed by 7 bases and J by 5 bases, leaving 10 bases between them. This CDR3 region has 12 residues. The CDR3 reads CASFSGENIQYF. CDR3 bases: TGTGCCAGCTTCTCCGGGGAAAACATTCAGTACTTC.

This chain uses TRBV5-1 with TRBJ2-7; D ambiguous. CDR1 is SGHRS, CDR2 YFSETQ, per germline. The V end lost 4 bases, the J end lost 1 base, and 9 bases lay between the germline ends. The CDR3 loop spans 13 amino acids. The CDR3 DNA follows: TGCGCCAGCAGCATTGGAAGTTCCTACGAGCAGTACTTC. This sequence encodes CASSIGSSYEQYF.

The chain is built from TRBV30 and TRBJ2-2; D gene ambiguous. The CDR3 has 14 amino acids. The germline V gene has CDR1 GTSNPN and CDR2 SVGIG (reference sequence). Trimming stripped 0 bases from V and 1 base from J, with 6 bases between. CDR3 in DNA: TGTGCCTGGAGTGTACAAAAGAACACCGGGGAGCTGTTTTTT. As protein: CAWSVQKNTGELFF.

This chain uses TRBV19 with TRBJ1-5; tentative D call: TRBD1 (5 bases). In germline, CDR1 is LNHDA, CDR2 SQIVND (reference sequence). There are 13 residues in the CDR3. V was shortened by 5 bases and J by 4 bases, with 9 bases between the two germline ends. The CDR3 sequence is CASSEGRNQPQHF. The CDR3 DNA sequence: TGTGCCAGTAGTGAGGGGAGGAATCAGCCCCAGCATTTT.

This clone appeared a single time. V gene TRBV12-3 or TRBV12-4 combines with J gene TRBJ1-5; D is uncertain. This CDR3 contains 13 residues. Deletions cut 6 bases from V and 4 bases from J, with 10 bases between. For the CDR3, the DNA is TGTGCCAGCAGACCACAGTTTAATCAGCCCCAGCATTTT. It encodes CASRPQFNQPQHF.

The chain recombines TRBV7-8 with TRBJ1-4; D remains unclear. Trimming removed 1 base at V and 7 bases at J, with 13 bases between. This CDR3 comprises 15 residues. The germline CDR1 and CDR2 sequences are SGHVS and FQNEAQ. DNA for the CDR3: TGTGCCAGCAGCTTAGGGGCCGGGAGGGTTGAAAAACTGTTTTTT. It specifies CASSLGAGRVEKLFF.

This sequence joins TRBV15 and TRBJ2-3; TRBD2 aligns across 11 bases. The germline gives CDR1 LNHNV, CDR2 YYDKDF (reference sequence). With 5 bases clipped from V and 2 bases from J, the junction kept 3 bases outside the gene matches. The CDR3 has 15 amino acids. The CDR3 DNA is TGTGCCACCAGCGTACTAGCGGGGGCCACAGATACGCAGTATTTT. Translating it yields CATSVLAGATDTQYF.

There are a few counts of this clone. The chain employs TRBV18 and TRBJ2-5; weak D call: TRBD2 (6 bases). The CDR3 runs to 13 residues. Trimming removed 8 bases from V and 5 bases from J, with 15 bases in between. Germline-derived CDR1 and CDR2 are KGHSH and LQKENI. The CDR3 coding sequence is TGTGCCAGCCTAGGAGGGTCGGATGAGACCCAGTACTTC. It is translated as CASLGGSDETQYF.

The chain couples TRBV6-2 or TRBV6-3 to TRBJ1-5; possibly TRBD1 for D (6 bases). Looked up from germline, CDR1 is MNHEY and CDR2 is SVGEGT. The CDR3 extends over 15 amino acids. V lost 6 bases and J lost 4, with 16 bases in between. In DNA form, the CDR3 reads TGTGCCAGCAGCCGGGAACAGGGAACGAATCAGCCCCAGCATTTT. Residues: CASSREQGTNQPQHF.

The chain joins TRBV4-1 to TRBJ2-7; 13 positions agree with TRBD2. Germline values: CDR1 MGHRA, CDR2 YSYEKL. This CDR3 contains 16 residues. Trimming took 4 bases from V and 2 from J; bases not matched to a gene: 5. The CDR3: CASSRGTSGTTYEQYF. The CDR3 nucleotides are TGCGCCAGCAGCCGCGGGACTAGCGGGACCACCTACGAGCAGTACTTC.

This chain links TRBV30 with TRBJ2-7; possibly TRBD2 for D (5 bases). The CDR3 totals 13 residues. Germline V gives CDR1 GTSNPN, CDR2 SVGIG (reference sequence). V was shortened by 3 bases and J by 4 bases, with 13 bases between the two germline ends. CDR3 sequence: CAWSLGEKYEQYF. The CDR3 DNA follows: TGTGCCTGGAGCTTGGGAGAAAAATACGAGCAGTACTTC.

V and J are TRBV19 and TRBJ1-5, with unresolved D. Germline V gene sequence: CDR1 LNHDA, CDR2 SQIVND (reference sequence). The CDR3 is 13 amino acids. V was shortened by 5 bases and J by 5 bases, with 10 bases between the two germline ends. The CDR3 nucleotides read TGTGCCAGTAGTGCAGGACCAGATCAGCCCCAGCATTTT. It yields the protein CASSAGPDQPQHF.

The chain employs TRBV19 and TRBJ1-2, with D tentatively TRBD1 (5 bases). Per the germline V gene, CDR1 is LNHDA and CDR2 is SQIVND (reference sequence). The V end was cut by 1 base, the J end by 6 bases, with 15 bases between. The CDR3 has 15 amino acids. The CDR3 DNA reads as TGTGCCAGTAGTATAGGCAGGGACGCCACTCATGGCTACACCTTC. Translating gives CASSIGRDATHGYTF.

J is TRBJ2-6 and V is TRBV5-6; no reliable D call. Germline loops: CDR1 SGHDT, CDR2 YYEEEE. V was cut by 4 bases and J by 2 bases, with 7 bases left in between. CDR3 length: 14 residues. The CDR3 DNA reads TGTGCCAGCAGCCACATAACTGGGGCCAACGTCCTGACTTTC. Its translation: CASSHITGANVLTF.

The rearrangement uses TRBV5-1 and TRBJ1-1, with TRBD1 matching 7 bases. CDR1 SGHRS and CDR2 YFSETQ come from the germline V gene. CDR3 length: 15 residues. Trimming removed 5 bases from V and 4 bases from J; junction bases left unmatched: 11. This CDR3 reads CASRAIQGSSTEAFF. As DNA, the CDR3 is TGCGCCAGCAGGGCTATACAGGGGTCGAGCACTGAAGCTTTCTTT.

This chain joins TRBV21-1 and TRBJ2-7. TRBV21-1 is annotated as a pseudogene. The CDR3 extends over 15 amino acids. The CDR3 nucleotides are TGTGCCAGCAGCAGGGGAGGGACAGCGGTCTACGAGCAGTACTTC. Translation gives CASSRGGTAVYEQYF.

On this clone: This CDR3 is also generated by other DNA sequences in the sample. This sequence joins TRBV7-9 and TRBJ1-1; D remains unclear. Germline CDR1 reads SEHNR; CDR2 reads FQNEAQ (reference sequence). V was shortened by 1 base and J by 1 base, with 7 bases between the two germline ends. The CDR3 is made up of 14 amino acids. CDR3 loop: CASSLGPGNTEAFF. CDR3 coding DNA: TGTGCCAGCAGCTTAGGTCCGGGGAACACTGAAGCTTTCTTT.

The CDR3: CAISEGRQETQYF. CDR3 in DNA: TGTGCCATCAGTGAAGGGCGGCAAGAGACCCAGTACTTC. The rearrangement links TRBV10-3 to TRBJ2-5; D is ambiguous. The germline V gene encodes CDR1 ENHRY and CDR2 SYGVKD. The CDR3 length is 13 residues. V was shortened by 3 bases and J by 2 bases, with 7 bases between the two germline ends.